These 6 T cell receptor beta chains originate from one sample sequenced in a study of blood T cell repertoires in COVID-19. TCRdb's copy holds only in-frame clones and misses some; the assay was immunoSEQ multiplex PCR. The sample lists approximately 230,000 clones; around 89% were seen once. Specimen: peripheral blood. These receptors were obtained from a woman in her twenties or thirties with COVID-19, enrolled during active disease.

The J gene is TRBJ2-3, the V gene TRBV19; 10 nucleotides align to TRBD2. The V gene's germline CDR1 is LNHDA and CDR2 SQIVND (reference sequence). This CDR3 has 18 amino acids. V shed 4 bases and J 3 bases; nucleotides not matched to a gene: 13. DNA for the CDR3: TGTGCCAGTAGTAAACTAGCGGGGTCAGGCCATTGGACAGATACGCAGTATTTT. This translates into CASSKLAGSGHWTDTQYF.

The gene calls are TRBV2 and TRBJ2-3; tentatively, D is TRBD2 (6 bases). Germline V lookup: CDR1 SNHLY, CDR2 FYNNEI. V shed 0 bases and J shed 10 bases, with 17 bases lying between them. CDR3 length: 15 amino acids. The CDR3 DNA reads as TGTGCCAGCAGTGAAGCGCGGGGAGCCCCGGGTGCGCAGTATTTT. As protein: CASSEARGAPGAQYF.

This clone was observed a handful of times. The chain employs TRBV5-4 and TRBJ1-1, with D maybe TRBD1 (5 bases). In germline, CDR1 is SGHNT, CDR2 YYREEE (reference sequence). The CDR3 extends over 15 amino acids. Trimming took off 1 base at V and 2 bases at J, with 12 bases between the two ends. The CDR3 DNA reads as TGTGCCAGCAGCTTGTGGGGCAGGCTTAACACTGAAGCTTTCTTT. Translating gives CASSLWGRLNTEAFF.

The V and J genes are TRBV6-6 and TRBJ1-2; tentatively, D is TRBD1 (5 bases). CDR1 is MNHNY, CDR2 SVGAGI, per germline (reference sequence). The V gene lost 0 bases and the J gene lost 8 bases, with 13 bases spanning the gap. The CDR3 totals 14 residues. CDR3 coding DNA: TGTGCCAGCAGTTACTCGGATGGTAACAGGGGCTACACCTTC. It is translated as CASSYSDGNRGYTF.

This clone was counted many times. The chain employs TRBV6-5 and TRBJ2-7; D not resolved. The V end lost 6 bases, the J end lost 0 bases, and 15 bases lay between the germline ends. CDR3 length: 15 amino acids. Germline V gene sequence: CDR1 MNHEY, CDR2 SVGAGI. The CDR3 loop is CASSPAIDTSYEQYV. CDR3 sequence (DNA): TGTGCCAGCAGCCCCGCCATTGACACCTCCTACGAGCAGTACGTC.

The chain uses TRBV4-3 and TRBJ2-1; D not resolved. The CDR3 runs to 11 residues. V was cut by 1 base and J by 9 bases, with 4 bases left in between. CDR1 LGHNA and CDR2 YSLEER come from the germline V gene. This CDR3 is CASSQGAEQFF. The CDR3 DNA follows: TGCGCCAGCAGCCAAGGGGCTGAGCAGTTCTTC.